This T cell receptor (beta chain) comes out of a study of pediatric ulcerative colitis. Libraries were prepared by immunoSEQ multiplex PCR; TCRdb keeps only in-frame clonotypes and omits some of them. The sample includes 11,000 to 15,000 clones, just under 90% seen only once; the top ten take over 0.9%. The CDR3 is made up of 13 amino acids. Germline lookup yields CDR1 MNHNS and CDR2 SASEGT. Unmatched junction bases numbered 3, after V lost 3 bases and J lost 4 bases. Material: blood. The source is a boy younger than 18 with moderate ulcerative colitis. J is TRBJ2-7 and V is TRBV6-1; 7 nucleotides align to TRBD2. The CDR3 loop reads CASSESGEYEQYF. The CDR3 DNA reads TGTGCCAGCAGTGAGAGCGGGGAGTACGAGCAGTACTTC.